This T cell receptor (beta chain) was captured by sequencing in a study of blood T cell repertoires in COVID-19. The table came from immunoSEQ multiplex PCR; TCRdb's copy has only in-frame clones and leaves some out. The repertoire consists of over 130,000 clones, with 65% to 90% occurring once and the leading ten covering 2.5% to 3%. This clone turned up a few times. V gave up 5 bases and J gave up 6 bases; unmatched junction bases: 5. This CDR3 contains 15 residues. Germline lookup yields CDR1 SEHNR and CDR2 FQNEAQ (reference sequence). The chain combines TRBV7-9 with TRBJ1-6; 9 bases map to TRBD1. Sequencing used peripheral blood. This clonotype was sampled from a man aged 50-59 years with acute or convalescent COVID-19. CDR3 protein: CASSLRDRVNSPLHF. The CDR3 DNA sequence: TGTGCCAGCAGCCTCCGGGACAGGGTTAATTCACCCCTCCACTTT.